This TCR beta chain comes out of a study of blood T cell repertoires in COVID-19. Study-wide background: COVID-19 samples from acute and convalescent phases originated in the United States, Italy and Spain. The analysed material was cDNA or gDNA that came from T cells, B-cell-depleted T cells, or PBMCs.

From germline, CDR1 is SGHRS and CDR2 YFSETQ. The trim removed 3 bases at V and 0 bases at J, leaving 6 bases unmatched. This CDR3 comprises 17 residues. In the original processing: Reference gene primer amplification yielded estimated nucleated cell counts. Produced via immunoSEQ multiplex PCR; TCRdb's table is partial and in-frame only. From that table come the V and J calls and clone size; the DNA was used to work out D and trimming. Of some 210,000 clones listed, 89% are singletons. Input material: peripheral blood. The rearrangement uses TRBV5-1 and TRBJ2-2; 9 nucleotides align to TRBD1. The source is a middle-aged woman with acute or convalescent COVID-19. The CDR3 sequence: CASSWGGQGPNTGELFF. The DNA for the CDR3 is TGCGCCAGCAGCTGGGGCGGACAGGGGCCGAACACCGGGGAGCTGTTTTTT.